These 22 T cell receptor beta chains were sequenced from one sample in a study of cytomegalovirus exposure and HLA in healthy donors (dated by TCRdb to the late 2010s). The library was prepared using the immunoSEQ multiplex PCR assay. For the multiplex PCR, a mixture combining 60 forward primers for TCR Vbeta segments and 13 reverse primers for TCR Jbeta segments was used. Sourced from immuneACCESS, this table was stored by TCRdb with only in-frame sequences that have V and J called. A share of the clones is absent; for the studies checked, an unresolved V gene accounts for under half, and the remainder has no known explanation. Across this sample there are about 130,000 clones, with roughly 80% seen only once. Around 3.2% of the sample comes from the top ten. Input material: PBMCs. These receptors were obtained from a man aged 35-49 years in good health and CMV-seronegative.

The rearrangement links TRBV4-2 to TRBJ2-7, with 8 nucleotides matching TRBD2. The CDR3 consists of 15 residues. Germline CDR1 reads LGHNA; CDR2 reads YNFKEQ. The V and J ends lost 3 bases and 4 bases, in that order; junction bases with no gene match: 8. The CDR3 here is CASSQGISGMYEQYF. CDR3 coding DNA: TGTGCCAGCAGCCAGGGGATTAGCGGGATGTACGAGCAGTACTTC.

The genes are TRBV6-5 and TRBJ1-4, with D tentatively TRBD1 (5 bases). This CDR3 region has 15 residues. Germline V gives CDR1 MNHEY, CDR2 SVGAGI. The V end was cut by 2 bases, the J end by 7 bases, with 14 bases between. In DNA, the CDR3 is TGTGCCAGCAGTTACGGAAGGAGGGGTCTTGAAAAACTGTTTTTT. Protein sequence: CASSYGRRGLEKLFF.

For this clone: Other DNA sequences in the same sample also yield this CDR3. The CDR3 bases are TGTGCCAGCTCACCTAAGGGCGGGACCTACGAGCAGTACTTC. Its protein product is CASSPKGGTYEQYF. The gene calls are TRBV18 and TRBJ2-7, with a weak D call TRBD2 (6 bases). Trimming removed 3 bases at V and 2 bases at J, with 11 bases between. This CDR3 is 14 amino acids long. CDR1 and CDR2 (germline): KGHSH, LQKENI.

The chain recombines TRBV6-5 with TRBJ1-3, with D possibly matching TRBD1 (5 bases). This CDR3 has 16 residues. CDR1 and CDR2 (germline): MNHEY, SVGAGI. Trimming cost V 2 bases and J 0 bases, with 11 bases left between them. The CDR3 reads CASSYVWGGSGNTIYF. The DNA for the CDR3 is TGTGCCAGCAGTTACGTCTGGGGGGGCTCTGGAAACACCATATATTTT.

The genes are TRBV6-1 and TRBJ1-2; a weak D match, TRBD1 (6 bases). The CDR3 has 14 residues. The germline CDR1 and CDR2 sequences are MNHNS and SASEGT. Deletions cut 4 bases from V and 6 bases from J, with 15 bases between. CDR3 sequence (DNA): TGTGCCAGCAGTGCTGGGGACATTGTAAATGGCTACACCTTC. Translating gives CASSAGDIVNGYTF.

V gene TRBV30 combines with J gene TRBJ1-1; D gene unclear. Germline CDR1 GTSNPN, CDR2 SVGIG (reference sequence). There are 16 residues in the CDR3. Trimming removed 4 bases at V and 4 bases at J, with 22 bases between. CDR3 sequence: CAWMGGSRGSGTEAFF. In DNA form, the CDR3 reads TGTGCCTGGATGGGCGGGAGTAGAGGTTCGGGCACTGAAGCTTTCTTT.

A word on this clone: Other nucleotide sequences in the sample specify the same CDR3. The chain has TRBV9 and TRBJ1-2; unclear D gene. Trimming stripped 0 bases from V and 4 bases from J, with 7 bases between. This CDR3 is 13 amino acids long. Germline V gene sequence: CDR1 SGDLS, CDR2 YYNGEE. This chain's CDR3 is CASSVVSGYGYTF. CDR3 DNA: TGTGCCAGCAGCGTAGTGTCGGGCTATGGCTACACCTTC.

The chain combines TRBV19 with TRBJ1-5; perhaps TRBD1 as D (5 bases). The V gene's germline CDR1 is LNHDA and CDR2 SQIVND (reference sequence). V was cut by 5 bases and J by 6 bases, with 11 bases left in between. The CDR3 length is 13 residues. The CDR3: CASSQGRSQPQHF. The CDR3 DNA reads TGTGCCAGTAGTCAGGGTCGGAGTCAGCCCCAGCATTTT.

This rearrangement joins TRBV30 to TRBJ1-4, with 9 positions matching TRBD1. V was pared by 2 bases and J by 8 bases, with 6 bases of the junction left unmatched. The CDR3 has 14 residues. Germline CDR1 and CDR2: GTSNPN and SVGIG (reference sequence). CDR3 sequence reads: CAWSRGQGTEKLFF. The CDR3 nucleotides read TGTGCCTGGAGTCGGGGACAGGGTACAGAAAAACTGTTTTTT.

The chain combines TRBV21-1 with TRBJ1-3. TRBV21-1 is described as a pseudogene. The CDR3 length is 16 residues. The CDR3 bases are TGTGCCAGCAGCAATCTTCCTTGTGGAAGTGGGAGCACCATATATTTT. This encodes CASSNLPCGSGSTIYF.

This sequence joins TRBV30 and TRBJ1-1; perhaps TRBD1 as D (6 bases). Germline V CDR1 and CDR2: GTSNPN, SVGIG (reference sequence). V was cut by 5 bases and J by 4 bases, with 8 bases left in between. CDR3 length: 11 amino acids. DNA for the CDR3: TGTGCCTGGGGCAGGGGCACTGAAGCTTTCTTT. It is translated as CAWGRGTEAFF.

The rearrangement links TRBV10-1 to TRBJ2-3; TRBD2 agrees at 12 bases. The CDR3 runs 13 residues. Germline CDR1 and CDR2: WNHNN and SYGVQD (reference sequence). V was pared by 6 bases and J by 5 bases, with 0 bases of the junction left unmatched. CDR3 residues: CASRLAGGDTQYF. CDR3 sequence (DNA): TGCGCCAGCAGACTAGCGGGAGGAGATACGCAGTATTTT.

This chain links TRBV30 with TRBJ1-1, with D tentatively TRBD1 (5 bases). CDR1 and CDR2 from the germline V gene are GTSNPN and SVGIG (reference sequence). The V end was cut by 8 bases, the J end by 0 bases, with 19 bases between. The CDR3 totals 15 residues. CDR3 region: CALRTRGGLNTEAFF. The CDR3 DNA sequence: TGTGCCCTACGGACGAGGGGAGGATTGAACACTGAAGCTTTCTTT. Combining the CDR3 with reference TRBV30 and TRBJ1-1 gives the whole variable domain SQTIHQWPATLVQPVGSPLSLECTVEGTSNPNLYWYRQAAGRGLQLLFYSVGIGQISSEVPQNLSASRPQDRQFILSSKKLLLSDSGFYLCALRTRGGLNTEAFFGQGTRLTVV.

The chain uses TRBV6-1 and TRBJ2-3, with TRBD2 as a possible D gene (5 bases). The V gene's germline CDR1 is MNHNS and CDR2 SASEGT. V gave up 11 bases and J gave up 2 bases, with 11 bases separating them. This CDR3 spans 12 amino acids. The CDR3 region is CAGRGPTDTQYF. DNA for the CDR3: TGTGCCGGACGCGGGCCCACAGATACGCAGTATTTT.

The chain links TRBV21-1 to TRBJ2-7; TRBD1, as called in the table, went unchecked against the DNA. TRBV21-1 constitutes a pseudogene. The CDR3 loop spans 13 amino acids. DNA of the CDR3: TGTGCCAGCACCGGACAGGGGGCCTACGAGCAGTACTTC. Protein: CASTGQGAYEQYF.

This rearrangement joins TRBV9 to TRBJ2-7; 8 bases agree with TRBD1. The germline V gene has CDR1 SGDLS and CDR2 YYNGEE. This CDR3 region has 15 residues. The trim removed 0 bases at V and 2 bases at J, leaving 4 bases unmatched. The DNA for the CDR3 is TGTGCCAGCAGCGTAGGGACAGGGAGTACCTACGAGCAGTACTTC. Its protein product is CASSVGTGSTYEQYF.

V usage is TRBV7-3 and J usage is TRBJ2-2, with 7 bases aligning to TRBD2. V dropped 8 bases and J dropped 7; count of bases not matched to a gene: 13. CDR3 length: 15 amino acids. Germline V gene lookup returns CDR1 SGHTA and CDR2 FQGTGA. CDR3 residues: CASSQGLPGGGELFF. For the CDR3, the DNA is TGTGCCAGCTCCCAGGGCCTCCCGGGGGGCGGGGAGCTGTTTTTT.

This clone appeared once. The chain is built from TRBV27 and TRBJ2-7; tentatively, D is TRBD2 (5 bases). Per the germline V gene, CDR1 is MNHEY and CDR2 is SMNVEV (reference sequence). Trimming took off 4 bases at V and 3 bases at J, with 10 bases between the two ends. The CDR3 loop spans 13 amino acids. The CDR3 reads CASSYQAGYEQYF. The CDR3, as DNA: TGTGCCAGCAGTTACCAGGCGGGCTACGAGCAGTACTTC.

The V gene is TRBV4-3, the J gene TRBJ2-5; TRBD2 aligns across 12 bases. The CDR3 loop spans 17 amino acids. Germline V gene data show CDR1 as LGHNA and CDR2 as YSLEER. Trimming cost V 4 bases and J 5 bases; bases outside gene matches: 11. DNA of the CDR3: TGCGCCAGCAGCCCAATGACTAGCGGGAGTTATCAGGAGACCCAGTACTTC. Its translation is CASSPMTSGSYQETQYF.

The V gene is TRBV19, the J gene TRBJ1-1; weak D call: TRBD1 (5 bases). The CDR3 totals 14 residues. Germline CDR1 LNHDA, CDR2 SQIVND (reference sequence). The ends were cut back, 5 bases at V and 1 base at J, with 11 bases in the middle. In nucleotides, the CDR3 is TGTGCCAGTAGTTATGACAGACGGAACACTGAAGCTTTCTTT. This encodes CASSYDRRNTEAFF.

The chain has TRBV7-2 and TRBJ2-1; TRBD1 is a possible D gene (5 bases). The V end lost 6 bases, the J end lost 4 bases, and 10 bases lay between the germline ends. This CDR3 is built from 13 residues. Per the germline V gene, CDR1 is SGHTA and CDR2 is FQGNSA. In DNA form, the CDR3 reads TGTGCCAGCAGGCGACAGAATTACAATGAGCAGTTCTTC. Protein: CASRRQNYNEQFF.

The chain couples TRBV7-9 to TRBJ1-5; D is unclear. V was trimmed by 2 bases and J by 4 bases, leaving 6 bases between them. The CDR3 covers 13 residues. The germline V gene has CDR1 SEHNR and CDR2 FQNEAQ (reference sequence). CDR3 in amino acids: CASSLLSNQPQHF. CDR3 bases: TGTGCCAGCAGCTTACTCTCGAATCAGCCCCAGCATTTT. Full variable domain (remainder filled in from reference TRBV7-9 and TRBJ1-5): DTGVSQNPRHKITKRGQNVTFRCDPISEHNRLYWYRQTLGQGPEFLTYFQNEAQLEKSRLLSDRFSAERPKGSFSTLEIQRTEQGDSAMYLCASSLLSNQPQHFGDGTRLSIL.